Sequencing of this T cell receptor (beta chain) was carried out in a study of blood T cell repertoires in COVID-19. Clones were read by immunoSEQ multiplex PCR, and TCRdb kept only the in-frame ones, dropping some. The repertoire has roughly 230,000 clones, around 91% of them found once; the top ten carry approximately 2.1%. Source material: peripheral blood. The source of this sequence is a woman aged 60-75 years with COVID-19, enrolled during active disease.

The DNA of the CDR3 is TGTGCCAGCACCGAGACAGGGTGGGACTATGGCTACACCTTC. Its protein product is CASTETGWDYGYTF. The chain couples TRBV9 to TRBJ1-2; 7 bases line up with TRBD1. V shed 6 bases, J shed 3 bases, and the junction held 8 bases outside the gene matches. Germline values: CDR1 SGDLS, CDR2 YYNGEE. This CDR3 has 14 amino acids. Full variable domain (remainder filled in from reference TRBV9 and TRBJ1-2): DSGVTQTPKHLITATGQRVTLRCSPRSGDLSVYWYQQSLDQGLQFLIQYYNGEERAKGNILERFSAQQFPDLHSELNLSSLELGDSALYFCASTETGWDYGYTFGSGTRLTVV.